This is a list of T cell receptor beta chains from one sample in a study of T cell responses to AZD1222 COVID-19 vaccine. Some clones are missing from TCRdb's copy, which holds only in-frame ones; the method was immunoSEQ multiplex PCR. The sample records around 100,000 clones, 80% to 95% being singletons. The specimen comprised peripheral blood, sampled on day 0 of AZD1222 vaccination. The source is an adult in good health. Each CDR3 is given with its conserved first and last residue. The D gene is left open where the match is weak. Clone size is not always given. Where it is, it says once, few, many or a class for expanded clones.

D | J | size | V | CDR3 | DNA
TRBD1 | TRBJ2-3 | . | TRBV7-9 | CASSPGTAIGTDTQYF | TGTGCCAGCAGCCCGGGGACAGCGATTGGCACAGATACGCAGTATTTT
TRBD1 | TRBJ1-2 | . | TRBV6-1 | CASSEEGQGVSGYTF | TGTGCCAGCAGTGAAGAAGGACAGGGGGTGAGTGGCTACACCTTC
. | TRBJ2-3 | . | TRBV6-5 | CASSYSGPTDTQYF | TGTGCCAGCAGTTACTCGGGTCCAACAGATACGCAGTATTTT
. | TRBJ1-6 | . | TRBV28 | CASSQARGNSPLHF | TGTGCCAGCAGTCAAGCCCGTGGGAATTCACCCCTCCACTTT
. | TRBJ1-1 | . | TRBV13 | CASSPRPSTEAFF | TGTGCCAGCAGCCCTCGACCCTCTACTGAAGCTTTCTTT
TRBD1 | TRBJ2-2 | . | TRBV7-8 | CASYPGQGTGELFF | TGTGCCAGCTATCCGGGACAGGGCACCGGGGAGCTGTTTTTT
. | TRBJ1-1 | . | TRBV19 | CASIARDGTEAFF | TGTGCCAGTATTGCCCGGGATGGCACTGAAGCTTTCTTT
. | TRBJ1-5 | . | TRBV7-9 | CASSLEGSNQPQHF | TGTGCCAGCAGCTTAGAGGGGAGCAATCAGCCCCAGCATTTT
. | TRBJ2-2 | few | TRBV7-2 | CASSLEMNSNTGELFF | TGTGCCAGCAGCTTAGAAATGAACTCGAACACCGGGGAGCTGTTTTTT
. | TRBJ2-7 | . | TRBV30 | CAWSRGRIYEQYF | TGTGCCTGGTCCCGGGGCAGAATCTACGAGCAGTACTTC
TRBD2 | TRBJ2-3 | . | TRBV7-2 | CASSLTSGANTDTQYF | TGTGCCAGCAGCTTGACTAGCGGGGCCAACACAGATACGCAGTATTTT
TRBD1 | TRBJ2-7 | . | TRBV3-1/TRBV3-2 | CASSPHRGKKAYEQYF | TGTGCCAGCAGCCCGCACAGGGGGAAAAAAGCCTACGAGCAGTACTTC